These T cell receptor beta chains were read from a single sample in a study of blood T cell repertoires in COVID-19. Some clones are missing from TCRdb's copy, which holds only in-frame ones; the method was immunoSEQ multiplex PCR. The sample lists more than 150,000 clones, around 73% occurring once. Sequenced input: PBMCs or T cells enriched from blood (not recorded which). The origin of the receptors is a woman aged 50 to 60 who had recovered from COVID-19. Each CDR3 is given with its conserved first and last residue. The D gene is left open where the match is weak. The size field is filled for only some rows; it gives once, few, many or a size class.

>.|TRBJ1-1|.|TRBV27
CASSPRVSADTEAFF
TGTGCCAGCAGTCCCAGGGTATCGGCGGACACTGAAGCTTTCTTT
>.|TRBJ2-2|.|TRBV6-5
CASSAANTGELFF
TGTGCCAGCAGCGCGGCGAACACCGGGGAGCTGTTTTTT
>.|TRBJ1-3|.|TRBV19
CATSGQVGNTIYF
TGTGCCACCTCCGGACAAGTCGGAAACACCATATATTTT
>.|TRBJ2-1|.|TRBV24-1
CATRPRGLGEQFF
TGTGCCACGCGCCCTAGGGGACTCGGTGAGCAGTTCTTC
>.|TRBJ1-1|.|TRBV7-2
CASSLSGPGMNTEAFF
TGTGCCAGCAGCTTATCTGGTCCAGGGATGAACACTGAAGCTTTCTTT
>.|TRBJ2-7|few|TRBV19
CASSITGKGAYEQYF
TGTGCCAGTAGTATCACAGGGAAGGGGGCCTACGAGCAGTACTTC
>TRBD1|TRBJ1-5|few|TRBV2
CASSVDRVNQPQHF
TGTGCCAGCAGTGTTGACAGGGTTAATCAGCCCCAGCATTTT
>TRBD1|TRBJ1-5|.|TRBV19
CASSIPWQKGTEDQPQHF
TGTGCCAGTAGTATTCCGTGGCAGAAAGGGACAGAGGATCAGCCCCAGCATTTT
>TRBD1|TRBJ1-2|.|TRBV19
CAAAQGTYGYTF
TGTGCCGCAGCACAGGGGACTTATGGCTACACCTTC
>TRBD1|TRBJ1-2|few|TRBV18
CASSPGQVGYGYTF
TGTGCCAGCTCACCGGGACAGGTGGGGTATGGCTACACCTTC
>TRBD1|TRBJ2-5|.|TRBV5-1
CASSTGQGQETQYF
TGCGCCAGCAGCACCGGACAGGGTCAAGAGACCCAGTACTTC
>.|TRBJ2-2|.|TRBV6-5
CASSQSSGTGELFF
TGTGCCAGCAGTCAGTCGTCAGGGACCGGGGAGCTGTTTTTT
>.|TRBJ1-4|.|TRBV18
CASSPGGGLREKLFF
TGTGCCAGCTCGCCAGGCGGAGGGCTGAGGGAAAAACTGTTTTTT
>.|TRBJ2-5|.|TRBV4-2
CASSQDASNRETQYF
TGTGCCAGCAGCCAAGATGCCAGTAACCGAGAGACCCAGTACTTC
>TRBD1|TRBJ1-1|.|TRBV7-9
CASSFGLLKGTGTEAFF
TGTGCCAGCAGCTTTGGTCTCTTAAAGGGGACAGGCACTGAAGCTTTCTTT
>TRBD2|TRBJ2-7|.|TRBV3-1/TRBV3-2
CASSQGTSGTYEQYF
TGTGCCAGCAGCCAAGGGACTAGCGGGACCTACGAGCAGTACTTC
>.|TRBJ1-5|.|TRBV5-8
CASSSFGQPQHF
TGTGCCAGCAGCTCCTTCGGTCAGCCCCAGCATTTT
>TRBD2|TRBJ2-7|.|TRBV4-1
CASSQAGSGRAYEQYF
TGCGCCAGCAGCCAAGCCGGTAGCGGGAGGGCCTACGAGCAGTACTTC
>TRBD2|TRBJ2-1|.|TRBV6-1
CASSENLAGVGYNEQFF
TGTGCCAGCAGTGAAAACCTAGCGGGAGTCGGCTACAATGAGCAGTTCTTC
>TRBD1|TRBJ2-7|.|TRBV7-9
CASSYAGGWQYF
TGTGCCAGCAGCTATGCAGGGGGATGGCAGTACTTC
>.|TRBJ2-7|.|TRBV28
CASSNTGYTGSYEQYF
TGTGCCAGCAGTAACACAGGGTATACGGGCTCCTACGAGCAGTACTTC
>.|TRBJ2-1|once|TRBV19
CASSPRGTLNEQFF
TGTGCCAGTAGTCCCCGCGGGACCCTCAATGAGCAGTTCTTC
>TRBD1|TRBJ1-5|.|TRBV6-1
CASSEEGTGDQPQHF
TGTGCCAGCAGTGAAGAGGGGACAGGGGATCAGCCCCAGCATTTT
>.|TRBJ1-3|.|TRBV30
CAWSGGHSGNTIYF
TGTGCCTGGAGTGGGGGACACTCTGGAAACACCATATATTTT
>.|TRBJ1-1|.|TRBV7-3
CASSPGQSNTEAFF
TGTGCCAGCAGCCCTGGACAGTCGAACACTGAAGCTTTCTTT
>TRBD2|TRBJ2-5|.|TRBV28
CASSLGGREETQYF
TGTGCCAGCAGTTTGGGCGGGAGGGAAGAGACCCAGTACTTC